One and the same sample provided the 9 T cell receptor beta chains below, sequenced in a study of response to subunit inactivated influenza vaccine. TCRdb used MiXCR to reprocess the RT-PCR reads, holding one entry per CDR3 protein. The table has some 800,000 distinct CDR3 sequences, around 20% seen once. The material was PBMCs from blood, obtained roughly 5 days after vaccination. These receptors came from a man aged 45-65 years who received an inactivated influenza vaccine.

This clonotype was detected only a few times. The CDR3 DNA follows: TGCAGTGCTAGGGATGGAACGAGGGCGAACACCGGGGAGCTGTTTTTT. Translating it yields CSARDGTRANTGELFF. The chain has TRBV20-1 and TRBJ2-2, with D possibly matching TRBD2 (5 bases). The CDR3 totals 16 residues. V was shortened by 3 bases and J by 0 bases, with 14 bases between the two germline ends. CDR1 and CDR2 from the germline V gene are DFQATT and SNEGSKA (reference sequence).

In its sample, this clonotype was seen many times. The chain is built from TRBV4-2 and TRBJ2-7, with D hard to call. Trimming removed 4 bases at V and 2 bases at J, with 9 bases between. This CDR3 region has 13 residues. Germline CDR1 and CDR2: LGHNA and YNFKEQ. The CDR3 reads CASSPDGTYEQYF. The DNA for the CDR3 is TGTGCCAGCAGCCCTGACGGAACCTACGAGCAGTACTTC.

The V call is TRBV4-2, the J call TRBJ2-1; tentatively, D is TRBD2 (6 bases). Germline CDR1 LGHNA, CDR2 YNFKEQ. The V gene lost 1 base and the J gene lost 3 bases, with 10 bases spanning the gap. There are 15 residues in the CDR3. The CDR3 here is CASSQGSSDYNEQFF. Here the CDR3 DNA reads TGTGCCAGCAGCCAAGGTTCTAGCGACTACAATGAGCAGTTCTTC.

This chain uses TRBV6-2 or TRBV6-3 with TRBJ2-5; weak D call: TRBD1 (6 bases). From germline, CDR1 is MNHEY and CDR2 SVGEGT. V was trimmed by 0 bases and J by 4 bases, leaving 18 bases between them. The CDR3 sequence is 17 residues long. This CDR3 is CASSYSVGRGDRETQYF. The CDR3 DNA reads as TGTGCCAGCAGTTACTCGGTTGGCAGGGGTGATAGAGAGACCCAGTACTTC.

This clonotype turned up a few times. J is TRBJ1-5 and V is TRBV6-1, with D unclear. The CDR3 runs to 14 residues. Per the germline V gene, CDR1 is MNHNS and CDR2 is SASEGT. With 4 bases removed from V and 4 bases from J, the gap between germline ends came to 11 bases. The CDR3, as DNA: TGTGCCAGCAGTGCCCTGGGAGGTAATCAGCCCCAGCATTTT. Translation gives CASSALGGNQPQHF.

The chain recombines TRBV5-6 with TRBJ2-1; possible D gene TRBD2, 6 bases. CDR1 and CDR2 from the germline V gene are SGHDT and YYEEEE. The V gene lost 0 bases and the J gene lost 8 bases, with 15 bases spanning the gap. This CDR3 comprises 15 residues. The CDR3 nucleotides are TGTGCCAGCAGCTTGGCGGGTCTAGCGACCGATGAGCAGTTCTTC. It specifies CASSLAGLATDEQFF.

This clonotype was recorded a few times. V usage is TRBV9 and J usage is TRBJ2-1; 10 bases line up with TRBD2. Germline trimming cut 4 bases from V and 2 bases from J; bases unmatched to any gene: 12. CDR3 length: 18 amino acids. Germline V gene sequence: CDR1 SGDLS, CDR2 YYNGEE. The CDR3 here is CASSPLVAGTSAYNEQFF. The CDR3 DNA reads TGTGCCAGCAGCCCCCTGGTAGCCGGGACTAGCGCCTACAATGAGCAGTTCTTC. Full variable domain (outside the CDR3, taken from reference TRBV9 and TRBJ2-1): DSGVTQTPKHLITATGQRVTLRCSPRSGDLSVYWYQQSLDQGLQFLIQYYNGEERAKGNILERFSAQQFPDLHSELNLSSLELGDSALYFCASSPLVAGTSAYNEQFFGPGTRLTVL.

The V call is TRBV7-9, the J call TRBJ2-2; no definite D call. Trimming shortened V by 5 bases and J by 5 bases, and 18 bases separated the two germline ends. The length of the CDR3 is 16 residues. Germline assignment: CDR1 SEHNR and CDR2 FQNEAQ (reference sequence). The CDR3 bases are TGTGCCAGCAGCCCGAGGCCTCCCCAAGGTACCGGGGAGCTGTTTTTT. This sequence encodes CASSPRPPQGTGELFF. Using reference TRBV7-9 and TRBJ2-2 for the parts outside the CDR3, the full variable domain is DTGVSQNPRHKITKRGQNVTFRCDPISEHNRLYWYRQTLGQGPEFLTYFQNEAQLEKSRLLSDRFSAERPKGSFSTLEIQRTEQGDSAMYLCASSPRPPQGTGELFFGEGSRLTVL.

The sample holds a few counts of this clonotype. V gene TRBV4-1 combines with J gene TRBJ2-5, with D perhaps TRBD2 (5 bases). CDR1 is MGHRA, CDR2 YSYEKL, per germline. V was pared by 1 base and J by 5 bases, with 14 bases between. The CDR3 runs 15 residues. CDR3 nucleotide sequence: TGCGCCAGCAGCCAAGTCGGGGATCTTACGGAGACCCAGTACTTC. Protein: CASSQVGDLTETQYF.